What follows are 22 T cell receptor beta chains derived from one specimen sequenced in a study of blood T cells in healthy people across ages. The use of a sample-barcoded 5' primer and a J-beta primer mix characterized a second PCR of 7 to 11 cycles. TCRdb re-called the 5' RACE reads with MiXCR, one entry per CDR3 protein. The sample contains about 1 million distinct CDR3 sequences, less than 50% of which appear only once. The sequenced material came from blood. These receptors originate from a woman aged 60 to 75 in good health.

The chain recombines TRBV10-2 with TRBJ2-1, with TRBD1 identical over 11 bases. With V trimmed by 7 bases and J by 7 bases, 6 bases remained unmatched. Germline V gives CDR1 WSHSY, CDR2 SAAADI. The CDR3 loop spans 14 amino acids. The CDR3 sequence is CASIGTGGRNEQFF. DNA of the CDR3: TGCGCCAGCATTGGGACAGGGGGAAGAAATGAGCAGTTCTTC.

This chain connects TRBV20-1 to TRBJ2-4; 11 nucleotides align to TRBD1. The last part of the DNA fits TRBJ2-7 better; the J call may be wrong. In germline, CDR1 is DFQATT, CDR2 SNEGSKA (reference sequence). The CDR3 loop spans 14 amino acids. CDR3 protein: CSATPGQGVYEQYF. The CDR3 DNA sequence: TGCAGTGCTACACCGGGACAGGGGGTCTACGAGCAGTACTTC.

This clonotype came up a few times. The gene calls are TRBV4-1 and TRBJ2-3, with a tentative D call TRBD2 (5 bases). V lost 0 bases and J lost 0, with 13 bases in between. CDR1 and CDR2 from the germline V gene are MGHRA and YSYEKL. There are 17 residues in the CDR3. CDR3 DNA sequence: TGCGCCAGCAGCCAAGAATTGGAGAGGGCCAGCACAGATACGCAGTATTTT. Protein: CASSQELERASTDTQYF.

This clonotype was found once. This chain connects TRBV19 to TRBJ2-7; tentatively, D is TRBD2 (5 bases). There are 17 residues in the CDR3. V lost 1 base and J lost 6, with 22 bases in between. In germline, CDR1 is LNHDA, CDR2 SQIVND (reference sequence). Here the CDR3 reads CASSIADTALVGGEQYF. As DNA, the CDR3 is TGTGCCAGTAGTATAGCAGATACGGCACTAGTTGGCGGCGAGCAGTACTTC.

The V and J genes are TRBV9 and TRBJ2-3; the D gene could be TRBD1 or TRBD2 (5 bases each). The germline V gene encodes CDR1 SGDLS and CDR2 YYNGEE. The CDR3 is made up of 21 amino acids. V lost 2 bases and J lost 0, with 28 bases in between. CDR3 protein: CASSVNPGEFGVQGSTDTQYF. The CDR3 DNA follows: TGTGCCAGCAGCGTCAACCCTGGGGAGTTTGGAGTGCAGGGAAGCACAGATACGCAGTATTTT.

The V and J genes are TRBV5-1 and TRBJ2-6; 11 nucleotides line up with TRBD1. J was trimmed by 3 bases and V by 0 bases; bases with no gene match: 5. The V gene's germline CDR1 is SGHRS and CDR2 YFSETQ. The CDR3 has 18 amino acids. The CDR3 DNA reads TGCGCCAGCAGCTTGGGCGGGACAGGGGGAAGTGGGGCCAACGTCCTGACTTTC. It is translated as CASSLGGTGGSGANVLTF.

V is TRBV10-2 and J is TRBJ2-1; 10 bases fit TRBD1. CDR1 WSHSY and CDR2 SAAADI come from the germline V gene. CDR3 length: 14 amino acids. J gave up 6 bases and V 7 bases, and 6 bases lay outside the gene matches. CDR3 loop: CASKGGQGSNEQFF. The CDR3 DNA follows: TGCGCCAGCAAGGGGGGACAGGGGTCCAATGAGCAGTTCTTC.

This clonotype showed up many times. DNA for the CDR3: TGTGCCAGCAGTCGGGACAGGTCCCCTTTCTATGGCTACACCTTC. Its translation: CASSRDRSPFYGYTF. This chain joins TRBV6-5 and TRBJ1-2; TRBD1 matches at 8 bases. CDR3 length equals 15 residues. Germline V CDR1 and CDR2: MNHEY, SVGAGI. Trimming took 5 bases from V and 4 from J; bases not matched to a gene: 9.

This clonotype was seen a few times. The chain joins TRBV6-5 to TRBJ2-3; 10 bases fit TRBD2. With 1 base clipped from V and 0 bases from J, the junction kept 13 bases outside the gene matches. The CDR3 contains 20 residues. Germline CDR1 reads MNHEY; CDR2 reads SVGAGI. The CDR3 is CASSYWAPGTSARSTDTQYF. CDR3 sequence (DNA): TGTGCCAGCAGTTACTGGGCACCCGGGACTAGCGCCCGTAGCACAGATACGCAGTATTTT.

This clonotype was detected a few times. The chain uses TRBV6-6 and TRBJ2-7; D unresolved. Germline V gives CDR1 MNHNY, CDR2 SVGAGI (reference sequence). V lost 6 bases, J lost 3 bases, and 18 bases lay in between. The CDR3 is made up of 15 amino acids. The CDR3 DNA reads TGTGCCAGCAGCCACTACAGTGAGACGGGCTACGAGCAGTACTTC. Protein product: CASSHYSETGYEQYF.

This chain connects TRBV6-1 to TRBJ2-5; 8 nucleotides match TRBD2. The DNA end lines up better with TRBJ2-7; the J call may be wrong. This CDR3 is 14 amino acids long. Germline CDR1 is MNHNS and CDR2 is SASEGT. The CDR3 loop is CASRGAGELSEQYF. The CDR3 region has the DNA TGTGCCAGCAGGGGAGCGGGAGAACTGAGCGAGCAGTACTTC.

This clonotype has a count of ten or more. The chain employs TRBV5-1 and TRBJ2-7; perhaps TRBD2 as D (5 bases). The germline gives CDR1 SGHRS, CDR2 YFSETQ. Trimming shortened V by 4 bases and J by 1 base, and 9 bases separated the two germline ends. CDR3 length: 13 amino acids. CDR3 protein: CASSDGGSYEQYF. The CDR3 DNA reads TGCGCCAGCAGCGATGGAGGTTCCTACGAGCAGTACTTC.

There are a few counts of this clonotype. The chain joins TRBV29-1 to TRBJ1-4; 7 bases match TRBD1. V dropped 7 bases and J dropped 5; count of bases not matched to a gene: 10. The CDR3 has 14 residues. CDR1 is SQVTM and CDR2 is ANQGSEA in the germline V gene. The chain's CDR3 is CSAGNRDRNEKLFF. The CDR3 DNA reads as TGCAGCGCTGGAAACCGGGACAGAAATGAAAAACTGTTTTTT.

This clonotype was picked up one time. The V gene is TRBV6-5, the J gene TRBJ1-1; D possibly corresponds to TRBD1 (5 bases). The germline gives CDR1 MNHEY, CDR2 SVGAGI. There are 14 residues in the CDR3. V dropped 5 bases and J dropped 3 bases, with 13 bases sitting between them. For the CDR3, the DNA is TGTGCCAGCAGTACCCTAATGGGGGACACTGAAGCTTTCTTT. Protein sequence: CASSTLMGDTEAFF.

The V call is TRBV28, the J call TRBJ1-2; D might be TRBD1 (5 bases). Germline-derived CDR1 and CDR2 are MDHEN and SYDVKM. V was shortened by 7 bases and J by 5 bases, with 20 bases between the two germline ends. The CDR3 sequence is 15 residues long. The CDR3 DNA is TGTGCCAGCAATCTTTTGAAGGGGCGCATTTATGGCTACACCTTC. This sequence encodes CASNLLKGRIYGYTF.

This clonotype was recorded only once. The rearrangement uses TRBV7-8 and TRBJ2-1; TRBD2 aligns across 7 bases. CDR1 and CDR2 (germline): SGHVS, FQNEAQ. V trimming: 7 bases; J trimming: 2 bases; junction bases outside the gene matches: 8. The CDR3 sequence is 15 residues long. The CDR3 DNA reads TGTGCCAGCACCGTAGAACTAGCGACCTACAATGAGCAGTTCTTC. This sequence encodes CASTVELATYNEQFF.

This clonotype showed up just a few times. CDR3 in DNA: TGTGCCAGCAGGGACAGGGGGAGTAGGTACGAGCAGTACTTC. Residues: CASRDRGSRYEQYF. V and J are TRBV27 and TRBJ2-7; the match to TRBD1 covers 10 bases. The V and J ends lost 6 bases and 4 bases, in that order; junction bases with no gene match: 6. Germline assignment: CDR1 MNHEY and CDR2 SMNVEV (reference sequence). The CDR3 has 14 amino acids.

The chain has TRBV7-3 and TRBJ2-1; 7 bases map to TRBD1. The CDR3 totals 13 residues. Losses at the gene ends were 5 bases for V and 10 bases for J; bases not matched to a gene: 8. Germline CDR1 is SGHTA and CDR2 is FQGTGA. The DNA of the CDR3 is TGTGCCAGCAGCCTACTCACAGGGGACGAGCAGTTCTTC. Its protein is CASSLLTGDEQFF.

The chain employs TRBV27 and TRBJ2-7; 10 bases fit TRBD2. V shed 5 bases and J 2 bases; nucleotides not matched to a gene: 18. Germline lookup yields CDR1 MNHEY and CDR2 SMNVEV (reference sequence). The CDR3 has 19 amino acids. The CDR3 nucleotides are TGTGCCAGCAGTACCCGGACAGGGCCTAGCGGGAGTACCGCCTACGAGCAGTACTTC. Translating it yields CASSTRTGPSGSTAYEQYF.

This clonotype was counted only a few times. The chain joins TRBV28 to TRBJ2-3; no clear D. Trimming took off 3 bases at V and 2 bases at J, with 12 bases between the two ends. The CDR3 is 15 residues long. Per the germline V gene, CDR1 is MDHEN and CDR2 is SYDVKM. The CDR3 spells CASSLQIITTDTQYF. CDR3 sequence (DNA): TGTGCCAGCAGTTTGCAAATCATCACCACAGATACGCAGTATTTT.

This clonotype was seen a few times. CDR3 nucleotide sequence: TGTGCCAGCAGCCAACTCCCAGATACGCAGTATTTT. This translates into CASSQLPDTQYF. The chain joins TRBV3-1 to TRBJ2-3, with unresolved D. Trimming removed 2 bases at V and 4 bases at J, with 4 bases between. This CDR3 has 12 residues. Germline V gene lookup returns CDR1 LGHDT and CDR2 YNNKEL (reference sequence).

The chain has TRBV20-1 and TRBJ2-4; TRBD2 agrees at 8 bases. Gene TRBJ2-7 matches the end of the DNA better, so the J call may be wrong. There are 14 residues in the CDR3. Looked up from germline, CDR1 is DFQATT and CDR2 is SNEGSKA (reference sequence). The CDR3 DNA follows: TGCAGTGCCTCCAGGCCGGGGGGGGTATACGAGCAGTACTTC. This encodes CSASRPGGVYEQYF.